The clone carrying this TCR beta chain has only a few counts. This entry is derived from a study of blood T cell repertoires in COVID-19. Study as a whole: Specimens from acute and convalescent COVID-19 originated in the United States, Italy and Spain. Nucleic acid was either cDNA or gDNA, and it came from T cells, B-cell-depleted T cells, or PBMCs.

CDR1 and CDR2 (germline): MGHDK, SYGVNS. The V and J ends lost 8 bases and 0 bases, in that order; junction bases with no gene match: 8. The CDR3 covers 16 residues. The authors' processing: Amplification of reference gene primers was used by the study to estimate nucleated cell counts. Produced via immunoSEQ multiplex PCR; TCRdb's table is partial and in-frame only. V and J calls plus clone size are reproduced from that table; the DNA served to infer D and trimming. Among under 250,000 clones, about three quarters were seen once, and the ten largest hold around 5.8%. The clonotype was recovered from a woman in her 70s with acute or convalescent COVID-19. V usage is TRBV25-1 and J usage is TRBJ2-3; 10 bases are a match to TRBD2. Input material: peripheral blood. CDR3 residues: CASVWTSGTSTDTQYF. The CDR3 bases are TGTGCCAGCGTATGGACTAGCGGAACTAGCACAGATACGCAGTATTTT.